This T cell receptor (beta chain) is drawn from a study of blood T cell repertoires in COVID-19. The germline gives CDR1 SGHAT, CDR2 FQNNGV. This CDR3 comprises 15 residues. V dropped 5 bases and J dropped 9; count of bases not matched to a gene: 13. Sequencing was performed with immunoSEQ multiplex PCR; in TCRdb, only in-frame clones are kept and a portion is missing. The sample lists roughly 340,000 clones, about 90% seen once, with about 6% in the top ten. Sequencing was carried out using peripheral blood. This receptor was obtained from a woman aged 50 to 60 with COVID-19, enrolled during active disease. The gene calls are TRBV11-2 and TRBJ2-1; TRBD2 aligns across 7 bases. The CDR3 protein is CASSMGLLFSVEQFF. CDR3 bases: TGTGCCAGCAGCATGGGACTACTTTTTAGCGTTGAGCAGTTCTTC.